This T cell receptor (beta chain) is from a study of cytomegalovirus exposure and HLA in healthy donors. General study points: In a later analysis, a missense DCLRE1C variant was linked to TCR beta V- and J-gene trimming. The authors listed 150 to 200 TCR beta chains as cytomegalovirus-associated.

The germline V gene encodes CDR1 SEHNR and CDR2 FQNEAQ (reference sequence). The CDR3 length is 17 residues. V was clipped by 5 bases and J by 0 bases; unmatched bases: 10. Researchers ran the PCR with 60 Vbeta and 13 Jbeta primers. Measured with immunoSEQ multiplex PCR; TCRdb has only the in-frame clones, and not every one. The sample consists of some 140,000 clones, around 79% of them appearing once. To note about this clone: Its antigen is undetermined.

This sequence joins TRBV7-9 and TRBJ1-5; 7 bases line up with TRBD1. Input material: PBMCs. This receptor was obtained from a man younger than 40 in good health and CMV-seropositive. The CDR3 region has the DNA TGTGCCAGCAGCCTAGGCGGGACAGCTAATAGCAATCAGCCCCAGCATTTT. The encoded protein is CASSLGGTANSNQPQHF.